This T cell receptor (beta chain) came from a study of cytomegalovirus exposure and HLA in healthy donors. Study findings and constraints: Presence/absence analyses assumed roughly uniform sequencing depth across donors, which may not hold. As confirmed in vitro, three CMV-associated chains were specific for CMV antigens. Among CMV-associated TCR beta chains, most appeared HLA-restricted in a later analysis.

The PCR used 60 Vbeta and 13 Jbeta primers. Per the authors' pipeline: Among the unique TCR beta chains that a later analysis counted, 75 million to 85 million in all, some 10 million were shared. Generated by immunoSEQ multiplex PCR, the TCRdb table keeps only in-frame clones and is missing some. V and J calls and clone size come straight from that table; D and trimming were deduced from the DNA. The sample lists roughly 150,000 clones; roughly three quarters were seen once. Trimming took off 4 bases at V and 4 bases at J, with 14 bases between the two ends. Germline V lookup: CDR1 SQVTM, CDR2 ANQGSEA. The CDR3 runs 13 residues. As to this clone: The antigen is undetermined.

This rearrangement joins TRBV29-1 to TRBJ2-7; TRBD1 might be the D (6 bases). The specimen was PBMCs. This TCR was sampled from a woman aged 40 to 50 in good health and CMV-seronegative. In DNA, the CDR3 is TGCAGCGTTGGTAGACAGGCAGAATACGAGCAGTACTTC. Its translation: CSVGRQAEYEQYF.